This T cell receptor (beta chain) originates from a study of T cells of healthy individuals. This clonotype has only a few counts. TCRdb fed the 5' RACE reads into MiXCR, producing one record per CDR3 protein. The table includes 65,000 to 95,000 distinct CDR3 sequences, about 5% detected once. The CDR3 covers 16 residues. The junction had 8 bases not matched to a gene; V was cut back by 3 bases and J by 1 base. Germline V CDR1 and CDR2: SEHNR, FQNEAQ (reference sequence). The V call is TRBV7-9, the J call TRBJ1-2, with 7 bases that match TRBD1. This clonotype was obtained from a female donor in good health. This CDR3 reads CASSFSDRVYNYGYTF. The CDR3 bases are TGTGCCAGCAGCTTTTCAGACAGGGTGTATAACTATGGCTACACCTTC.